A single sample gave rise to the 9 T cell receptor beta chains below, sequenced in a study of T cells in Graves' hyperthyroidism and ophthalmopathy. Researchers amplified the TCR beta CDR3 regions from RNA transcripts. Carried out on the TCR CDR3, a first-round RT-PCR used the HTBI primer set. TCRdb independently ran MiXCR on the multiplex PCR reads; one entry per CDR3 protein. The sample includes fewer than 750,000 distinct CDR3 sequences, about 14% of them seen just once. The sample was blood. The source is a woman between 50 and 59 years old with Graves' ophthalmopathy.

This clonotype was detected many times. The chain carries TRBV5-1 and TRBJ1-2; the D gene is possibly TRBD1 (5 bases). CDR3 length: 13 amino acids. Germline V lookup: CDR1 SGHRS, CDR2 YFSETQ. Trimming stripped 6 bases from V and 0 bases from J, with 9 bases between. The CDR3 sequence is CASTTGPNYGYTF. CDR3 bases: TGCGCCAGCACTACGGGACCTAACTATGGCTACACCTTC.

In this sample, this clonotype turned up many times. The V call is TRBV20-1, the J call TRBJ2-1; D unresolved. The CDR3 length is 15 residues. Deletions cut 3 bases from V and 6 bases from J, with 18 bases between. From germline, CDR1 is DFQATT and CDR2 SNEGSKA (reference sequence). CDR3 amino acids: CSASQAPPPLNEQFF. In nucleotides, the CDR3 is TGCAGTGCTAGTCAAGCTCCCCCCCCCCTCAATGAGCAGTTCTTC.

On this clonotype itself: A read error may be the cause here, since a much bigger clone is one base away. The rearrangement joins TRBV12-3 or TRBV12-4 to TRBJ2-7; 13 positions match TRBD2. This CDR3 spans 15 amino acids. Trimming at V came to 4 bases and at J to 5 bases, leaving 5 bases not matched to a gene. CDR3 coding DNA: TGTGCCAGCAGTTGGCGGACTAGCGGGAGTGACGAGCAGTACTTC. Amino acids: CASSWRTSGSDEQYF.

The chain uses TRBV29-1 and TRBJ2-2; 12 bases line up with TRBD2. Germline V CDR1 and CDR2: SQVTM, ANQGSEA. The length of the CDR3 is 15 residues. V lost 6 bases, J lost 5 bases, and 7 bases stayed unmatched. CDR3 region: CSVRTSGAITGELFF. CDR3 DNA sequence: TGCAGCGTACGGACTAGCGGGGCCATAACCGGGGAGCTGTTTTTT.

This clonotype has ten or more counts. The chain recombines TRBV7-2 with TRBJ1-5, with D unresolved. There are 11 residues in the CDR3. In germline, CDR1 is SGHTA, CDR2 FQGNSA. The ends were cut back, 5 bases at V and 9 bases at J, with 8 bases in the middle. The CDR3 region has the DNA TGTGCCAGCAGCCTGATCGGGCCCCAGCATTTT. This translates into CASSLIGPQHF.

This clonotype showed up many times. The rearrangement uses TRBV7-9 and TRBJ2-7; D possibly corresponds to TRBD2 (6 bases). The CDR3 runs to 14 residues. Trimming left V 2 bases short and J 0 bases short, with 8 bases between. Per germline, CDR1 SEHNR and CDR2 FQNEAQ (reference sequence). CDR3 in amino acids: CASSLMDYSYEQYF. CDR3 bases: TGTGCCAGCAGCTTAATGGACTACTCCTACGAGCAGTACTTC.

This rearrangement joins TRBV30 to TRBJ2-7; D possibly corresponds to TRBD1 (7 bases). V lost 3 bases to trimming and J lost 5 bases, with 11 bases between them. The CDR3 runs 12 residues. From germline, CDR1 is GTSNPN and CDR2 SVGIG (reference sequence). In nucleotides, the CDR3 is TGTGCCTGGAGCGACAGGGAGGACGAGCAGTACTTC. As protein: CAWSDREDEQYF. Variable domain in full (rest from reference TRBV30 and TRBJ2-7): SQTIHQWPATLVQPVGSPLSLECTVEGTSNPNLYWYRQAAGRGLQLLFYSVGIGQISSEVPQNLSASRPQDRQFILSSKKLLLSDSGFYLCAWSDREDEQYFGPGTRLTVT.

This clonotype was counted ten times or more. This chain uses TRBV6-2 or TRBV6-3 with TRBJ1-2; 7 nucleotides match TRBD1. This CDR3 comprises 15 residues. Germline V lookup: CDR1 MNHEY, CDR2 SVGEGT. J gave up 4 bases and V 2 bases, and 7 bases lay outside the gene matches. The CDR3 DNA reads as TGTGCCAGCAGTTACCCGGACAGGCCTACCTATGGCTACACCTTC. This translates into CASSYPDRPTYGYTF.

This rearrangement joins TRBV18 to TRBJ1-5, with unresolved D. Germline CDR1 is KGHSH and CDR2 is LQKENI. V gave up 5 bases and J gave up 4 bases, with 6 bases separating them. The length of the CDR3 is 12 residues. The CDR3 DNA follows: TGTGCCAGCTCATCACAGAATCAGCCCCAGCATTTT. Translation: CASSSQNQPQHF.